Sequencing of this TCR beta chain was carried out in a study of cytomegalovirus exposure and HLA in healthy donors. Regarding the study as a whole: Some highly shared sequence variants likely arose as a pipeline artifact. TCR beta sequences reportedly predicted the HLA-A and HLA-B alleles of most subjects accurately.

The PCR was carried out with 60 Vbeta primers and 13 Jbeta primers. As processed by the authors: Later reanalysis found approximately 76 million unique TCR beta chains, around 10 million of them shared. Sequencing was performed with immunoSEQ multiplex PCR; in TCRdb, only in-frame clones are kept and a portion is missing. From that table come the V and J calls and clone size; the DNA was used to work out D and trimming. The sample lists 250,000 or so clones, approximately 80% occurring once. V was clipped by 5 bases and J by 6 bases, with 14 bases between them. Germline CDR1 MNHEY, CDR2 SMNVEV (reference sequence). CDR3 length: 14 amino acids. Remarks on this clone: No antigen is known for it.

The clonotype originates from a woman between 55 and 75 years old in good health and CMV-seropositive. The sequenced material came from PBMCs. The chain couples TRBV27 to TRBJ2-1; D gene unclear. The CDR3 spells CASSPPQTVNEQFF. In nucleotides, the CDR3 is TGTGCCAGCAGTCCACCCCAGACTGTCAATGAGCAGTTCTTC.